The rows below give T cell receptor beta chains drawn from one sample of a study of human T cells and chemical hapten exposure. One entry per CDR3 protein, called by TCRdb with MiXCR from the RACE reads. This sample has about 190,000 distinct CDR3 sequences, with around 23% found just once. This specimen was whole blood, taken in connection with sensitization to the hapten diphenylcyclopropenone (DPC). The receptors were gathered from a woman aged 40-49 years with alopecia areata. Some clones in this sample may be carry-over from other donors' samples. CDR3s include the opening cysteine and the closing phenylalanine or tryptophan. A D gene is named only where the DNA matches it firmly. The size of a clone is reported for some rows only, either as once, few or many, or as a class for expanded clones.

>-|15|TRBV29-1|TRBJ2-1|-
CSVRTALLSYNEQFF
TGCAGCGTGCGGACAGCCCTTCTCTCCTACAATGAGCAGTTCTTC
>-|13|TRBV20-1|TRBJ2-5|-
CSARHLYQETQYF
TGCAGTGCTAGACATCTCTACCAAGAGACCCAGTACTTC
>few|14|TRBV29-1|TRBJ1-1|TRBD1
CSGTTSGGETEAFF
TGCAGCGGTACAACTTCAGGGGGTGAAACTGAAGCTTTCTTT
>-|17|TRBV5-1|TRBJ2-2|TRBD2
CASSLGIAGGGTGELFF
TGCGCCAGCAGCTTGGGGATAGCGGGAGGAGGCACCGGGGAGCTGTTTTTT
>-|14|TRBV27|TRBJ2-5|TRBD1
CASSSLRQGETQYF
TGTGCCAGCAGTTCCCTTCGACAGGGAGAGACCCAGTACTTC
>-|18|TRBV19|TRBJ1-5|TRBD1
CASSTRGQGRRGNQPQHF
TGTGCCAGTAGTACCCGGGGACAGGGACGTAGGGGCAATCAGCCCCAGCATTTT
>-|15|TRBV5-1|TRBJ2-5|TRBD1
CASSLGDRGRETQYF
TGCGCCAGCAGCTTGGGGGACAGGGGGCGAGAGACCCAGTACTTC
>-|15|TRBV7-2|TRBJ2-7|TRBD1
CASSFGQGPFYEQYF
TGTGCCAGCAGCTTTGGACAGGGCCCCTTCTACGAGCAGTACTTC
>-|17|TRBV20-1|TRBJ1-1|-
CSARPLKGFVKDTEAFF
TGCAGTGCTAGACCATTGAAAGGGTTCGTAAAGGACACTGAAGCTTTCTTT
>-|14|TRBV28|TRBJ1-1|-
CASLFSDVNTEAFF
TGTGCCAGCTTATTTTCTGACGTGAACACTGAAGCTTTCTTT
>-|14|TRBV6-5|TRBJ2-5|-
CASSYGRVKETQYF
TGTGCCAGCAGTTACGGCAGGGTGAAAGAGACCCAGTACTTC
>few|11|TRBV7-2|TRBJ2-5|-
CASSPAWTQYF
TGTGCCAGCAGCCCAGCATGGACCCAGTACTTC
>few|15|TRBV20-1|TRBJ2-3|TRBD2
CSARDGASGLFTQYF
TGCAGTGCTAGAGATGGCGCTAGCGGTCTATTTACGCAGTATTTT
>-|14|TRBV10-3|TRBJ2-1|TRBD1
CAISEGTGANEQFF
TGTGCCATCAGTGAGGGGACAGGGGCCAATGAGCAGTTCTTC
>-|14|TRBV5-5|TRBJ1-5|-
CASSQDSSNQPQHF
TGTGCCAGCAGTCAAGACAGTAGCAATCAGCCCCAGCATTTT
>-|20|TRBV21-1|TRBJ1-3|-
CASSKVCSMGVSFPGNTIYF
TGTGCCAGCAGCAAAGTATGTAGTATGGGAGTATCTTTCCCTGGAAACACCATATATTTT
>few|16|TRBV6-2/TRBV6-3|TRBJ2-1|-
CASTPVTGESYNEQFF
TGTGCCAGCACCCCTGTTACGGGAGAATCCTACAATGAGCAGTTCTTC
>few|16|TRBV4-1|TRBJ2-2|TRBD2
CASSQAPGRPTGELFF
TGCGCCAGCAGCCAAGCGCCCGGGAGGCCCACCGGGGAGCTGTTTTTT
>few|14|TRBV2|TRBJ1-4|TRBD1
CASTDRGTNEKLFF
TGTGCCAGCACTGACAGGGGAACTAATGAAAAACTGTTTTTT
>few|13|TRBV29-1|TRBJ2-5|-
CSVATGDQETQYF
TGCAGCGTTGCCACGGGGGACCAAGAGACCCAGTACTTC
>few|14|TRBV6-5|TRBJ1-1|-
CASSQGLLGRRAFF
TGTGCCAGCAGTCAGGGCCTCCTGGGTCGAAGAGCTTTCTTT
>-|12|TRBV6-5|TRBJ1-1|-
CASSYTGTEAFF
TGTGCCAGCAGTTACACCGGCACTGAAGCTTTCTTT
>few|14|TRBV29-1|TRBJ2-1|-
CSVERNRGGNEQFF
TGCAGCGTTGAACGGAACAGGGGAGGCAATGAGCAGTTCTTC
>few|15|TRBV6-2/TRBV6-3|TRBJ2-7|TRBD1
CASRVDRGGPYEQYF
TGTGCCAGCAGGGTGGACAGGGGAGGCCCCTACGAGCAGTACTTC
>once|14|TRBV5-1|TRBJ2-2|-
CASSLGLAGGELFF
TGCGCCAGCAGCTTGGGCCTAGCAGGCGGGGAGCTGTTTTTT
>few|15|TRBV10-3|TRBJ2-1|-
CAISETGQRSNEQFF
TGTGCCATCAGTGAGACAGGGCAAAGGAGCAATGAGCAGTTCTTC
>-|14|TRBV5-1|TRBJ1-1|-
CASSLLVTGTEAFF
TGCGCCAGCAGCTTGTTGGTAACAGGCACTGAAGCTTTCTTT
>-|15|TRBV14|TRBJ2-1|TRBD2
CASSQGTSGIREQFF
TGTGCCAGCAGCCAGGGGACTAGCGGGATTCGGGAGCAGTTCTTC
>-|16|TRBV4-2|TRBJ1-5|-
CASSQEKTRVNQPQHF
TGTGCCAGCAGCCAAGAAAAAACGAGGGTTAATCAGCCCCAGCATTTT
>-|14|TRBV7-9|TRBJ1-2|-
CASSRGQPNYGYTF
TGTGCCAGCAGTCGCGGACAGCCTAACTATGGCTACACCTTC
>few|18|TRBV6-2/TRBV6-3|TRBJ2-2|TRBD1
CASSYSILWTGKSGELFF
TGTGCCAGCAGTTACTCGATACTATGGACAGGGAAAAGCGGGGAGCTGTTTTTT
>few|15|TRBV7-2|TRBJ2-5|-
CASSLALGFQETQYF
TGTGCCAGCAGCTTAGCGCTGGGATTCCAAGAGACCCAGTACTTC
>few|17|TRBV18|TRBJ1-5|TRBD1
CASSPISTGTGNQPQHF
TGTGCCAGCTCACCAATATCGACCGGGACAGGGAATCAGCCCCAGCATTTT
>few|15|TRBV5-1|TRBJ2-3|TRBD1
CASRVGQGAADTQYF
TGCGCCAGCAGAGTAGGACAGGGGGCGGCAGATACGCAGTATTTT
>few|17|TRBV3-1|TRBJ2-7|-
CASSQQSPGTVTYEQYF
TGTGCCAGCAGCCAACAGTCCCCCGGGACCGTGACCTACGAGCAGTACTTC
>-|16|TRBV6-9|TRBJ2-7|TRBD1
CARRRSPWDSSYEQYF
TGTGCCCGACGCCGCAGCCCTTGGGACAGCTCCTACGAGCAGTACTTC
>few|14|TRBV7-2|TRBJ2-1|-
CASRQLFPVNEQFF
TGTGCCAGCAGACAGCTGTTTCCGGTCAATGAGCAGTTCTTC